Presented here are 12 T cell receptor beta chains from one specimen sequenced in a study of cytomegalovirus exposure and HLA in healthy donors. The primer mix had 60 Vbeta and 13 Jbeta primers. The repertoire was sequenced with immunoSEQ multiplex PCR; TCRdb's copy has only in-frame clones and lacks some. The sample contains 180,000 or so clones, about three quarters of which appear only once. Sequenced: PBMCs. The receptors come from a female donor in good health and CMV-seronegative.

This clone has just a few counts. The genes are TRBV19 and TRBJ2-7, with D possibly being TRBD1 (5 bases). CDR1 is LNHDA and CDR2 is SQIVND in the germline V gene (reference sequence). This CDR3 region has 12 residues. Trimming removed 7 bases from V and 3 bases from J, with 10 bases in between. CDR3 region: CASNSDSYEQYF. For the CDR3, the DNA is TGTGCCAGTAATTCAGACAGCTACGAGCAGTACTTC.

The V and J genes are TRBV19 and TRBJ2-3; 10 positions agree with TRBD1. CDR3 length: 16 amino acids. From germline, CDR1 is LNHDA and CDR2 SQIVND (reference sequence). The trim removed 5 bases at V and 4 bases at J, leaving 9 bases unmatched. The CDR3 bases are TGTGCCAGTAGTTCCCCCGGGACAGGGGTGGCAGATACGCAGTATTTT. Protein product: CASSSPGTGVADTQYF.

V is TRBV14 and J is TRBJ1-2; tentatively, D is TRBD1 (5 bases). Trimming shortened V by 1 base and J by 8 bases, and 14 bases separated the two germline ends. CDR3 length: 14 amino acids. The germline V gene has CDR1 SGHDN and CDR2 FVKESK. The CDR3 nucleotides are TGTGCCAGCAGCCAAGCCGGCAGGGATTCCGGCTACACCTTC. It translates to CASSQAGRDSGYTF.

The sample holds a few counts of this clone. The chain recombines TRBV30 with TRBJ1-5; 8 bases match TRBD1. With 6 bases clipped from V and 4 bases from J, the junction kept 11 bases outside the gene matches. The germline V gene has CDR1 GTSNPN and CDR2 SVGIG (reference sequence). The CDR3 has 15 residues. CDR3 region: CACSTGVFGNQPQHF. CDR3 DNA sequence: TGTGCCTGCTCGACAGGGGTCTTTGGGAATCAGCCCCAGCATTTT.

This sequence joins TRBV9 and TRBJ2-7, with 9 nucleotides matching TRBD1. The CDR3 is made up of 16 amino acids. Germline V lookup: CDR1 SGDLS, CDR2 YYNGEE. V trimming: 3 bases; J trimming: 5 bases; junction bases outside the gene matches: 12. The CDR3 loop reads CASSGSYRGRIHEQYF. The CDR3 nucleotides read TGTGCCAGCAGCGGATCGTACAGGGGGCGCATCCACGAGCAGTACTTC. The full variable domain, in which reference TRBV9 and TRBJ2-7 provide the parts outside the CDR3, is DSGVTQTPKHLITATGQRVTLRCSPRSGDLSVYWYQQSLDQGLQFLIQYYNGEERAKGNILERFSAQQFPDLHSELNLSSLELGDSALYFCASSGSYRGRIHEQYFGPGTRLTVT.

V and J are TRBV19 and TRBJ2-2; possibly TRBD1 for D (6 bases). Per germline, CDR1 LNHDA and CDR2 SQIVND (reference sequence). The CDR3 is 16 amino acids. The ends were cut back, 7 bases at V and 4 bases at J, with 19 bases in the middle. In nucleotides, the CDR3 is TGTGCCAGTACCCTCATGGGACGAGGGGGCACCGGGGAGCTGTTTTTT. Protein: CASTLMGRGGTGELFF.

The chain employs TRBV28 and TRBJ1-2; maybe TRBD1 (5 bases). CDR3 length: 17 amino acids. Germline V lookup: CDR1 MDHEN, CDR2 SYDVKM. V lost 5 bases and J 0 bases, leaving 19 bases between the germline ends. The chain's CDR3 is CASSGGGFDRANYGYTF. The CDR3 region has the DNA TGTGCCAGCAGTGGGGGGGGTTTCGACCGAGCTAACTATGGCTACACCTTC.

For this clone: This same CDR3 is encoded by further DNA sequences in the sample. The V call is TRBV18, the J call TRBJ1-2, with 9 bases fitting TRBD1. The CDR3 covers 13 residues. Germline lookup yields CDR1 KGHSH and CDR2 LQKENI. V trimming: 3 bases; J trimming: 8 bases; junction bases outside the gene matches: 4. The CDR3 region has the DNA TGTGCCAGCTCACCTCCTGGGACAGGGGGCTACACCTTC. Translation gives CASSPPGTGGYTF.

CDR3 coding DNA: TGTGCCAGCAGTTCCCCCGGACAGCACTCCTACGAGCAGTACTTC. It codes for CASSSPGQHSYEQYF. This chain uses TRBV2 with TRBJ2-7; tentatively, D is TRBD1 (6 bases). The germline V gene encodes CDR1 SNHLY and CDR2 FYNNEI. There are 15 residues in the CDR3. V was shortened by 5 bases and J by 0 bases, with 14 bases between the two germline ends.

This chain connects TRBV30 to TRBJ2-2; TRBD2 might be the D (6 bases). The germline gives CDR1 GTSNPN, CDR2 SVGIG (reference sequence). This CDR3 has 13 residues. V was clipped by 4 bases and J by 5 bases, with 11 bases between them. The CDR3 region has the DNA TGTGCCTGGAATAGAGGAGGGACCGGGGAGCTGTTTTTT. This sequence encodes CAWNRGGTGELFF.

CDR3 bases: TGTGCCAGCAAAAGGAGTCCCAACAGGGGCGGCACTAGCGGGACCCCTCCGGATACGCAGTATTTT. It encodes CASKRSPNRGGTSGTPPDTQYF. The chain has TRBV7-3 and TRBJ2-3; 10 nucleotides match TRBD2. V shed 7 bases and J 6 bases; nucleotides not matched to a gene: 31. Germline V gene lookup returns CDR1 SGHTA and CDR2 FQGTGA. The CDR3 has 22 amino acids.

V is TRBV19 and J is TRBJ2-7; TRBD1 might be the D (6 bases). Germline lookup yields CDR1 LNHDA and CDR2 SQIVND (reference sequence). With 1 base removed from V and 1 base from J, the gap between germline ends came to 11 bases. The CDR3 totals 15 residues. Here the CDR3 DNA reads TGTGCCAGTAGTATAGCGGCAAGGGGGTCCTACGAGCAGTACTTC. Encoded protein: CASSIAARGSYEQYF.